This TCR beta chain is drawn from a study of regulatory T cells in long-lasting Graves disease. This CDR3 contains 15 residues. Trimming removed 2 bases from V and 5 bases from J, with 13 bases in between. CDR1 and CDR2 (germline): SGHTA, FQGTGA. The sample holds a few counts of this clonotype. Its antigen remains unidentified. Study-wide results and limits: New patients shared fewer public clonotypes (roughly 910) than persistent patients did (about 2,700). Persistent Graves' cases showed lower TCR diversity than newly diagnosed cases. Thyroid tissue was not studied; only peripheral blood was.

Time point described: persistent/refractory GD, antithyroid drugs over 5 years with positive TRAb. PBMCs were the source of the RNA used for TCR sequencing. CDR3 regions were amplified by Arm-PCR using iRepertoire HTBI primers to build TCR beta libraries. In TCRdb, the multiplex PCR reads were re-called with MiXCR into one record per CDR3 protein. The sample gives roughly 500,000 distinct CDR3 sequences, under 25% of which show up once; less than 9% is in the top ten. The V gene is TRBV7-3, the J gene TRBJ1-5, with D unclear. This receptor was obtained from a female donor with Graves disease. The sample was peripheral blood mononuclear cells (PBMCs), taken when the disease was refractory, from a patient treated with antithyroid drugs. CDR3 nucleotides: TGTGCCAGCAGCTTACGGGGAAGGGTGGATCAGCCCCAGCATTTT. The encoded protein is CASSLRGRVDQPQHF.